These 22 T cell receptor beta chains came from one sample sequenced in a study of CD8 T cells in ankylosing spondylitis. TCRdb used MiXCR to reprocess the 5' RACE reads, holding one entry per CDR3 protein. The table records approximately 260,000 distinct CDR3 sequences, 8.6% of them present only once. Specimen: blood, either unsorted or a sorted T cell fraction (not recorded which). All receptors derive from a male donor with ankylosing spondylitis or in good health (not recorded which).

This clonotype was recorded only once. With a much larger clone just one base away, this may be a read error. Written as DNA, the CDR3 is TGTGCCAGCAGCTTTAGGACCCCGGACTACGAGCTGTACTTC. Translation: CASSFRTPDYELYF. The rearrangement joins TRBV7-2 to TRBJ2-7, with D possibly matching TRBD2 (6 bases). Germline V lookup: CDR1 SGHTA, CDR2 FQGNSA. The CDR3 runs 14 residues. Full variable domain (rest looked up from reference TRBV7-2 and TRBJ2-7): GAGVSQSPSNKVTEKGKDVELRCDPISGHTALYWYRQSLGQGLEFLIYFQGNSAPDKSGLPSDRFSAERTGGSVSTLTIQRTQQEDSAVYLCASSFRTPDYELYFGPGTRLTVT.

In its sample, this clonotype was seen many times. V is TRBV5-1 and J is TRBJ2-2; tentative D call: TRBD1 (6 bases). Trimming removed 2 bases at V and 1 base at J, with 12 bases between. Germline values: CDR1 SGHRS, CDR2 YFSETQ. The CDR3 consists of 16 residues. CDR3 residues: CASSLDPRGNTGELFF. The DNA of the CDR3 is TGCGCCAGCAGCTTAGATCCCAGGGGGAACACCGGGGAGCTGTTTTTT.

Points on this clonotype: Given a much more abundant clone one base away, this may be a read error. The chain couples TRBV5-1 to TRBJ2-7, with D perhaps TRBD1 (5 bases). Trimming left V 2 bases short and J 3 bases short, with 12 bases between. Germline CDR1 is SGHRS and CDR2 is YFSETQ. This CDR3 region has 14 residues. The CDR3 nucleotides read TGCGCCAGCAGCTTAAGCCAGGGCCACTACGAGCAGTACTTC. Translated, it gives CASSLSQGHYEQYF.

This clonotype was detected many times. This rearrangement joins TRBV10-3 to TRBJ2-2; a weak D match, TRBD1 (6 bases). The length of the CDR3 is 14 residues. The ends were cut back, 7 bases at V and 3 bases at J, with 12 bases in the middle. The germline gives CDR1 ENHRY, CDR2 SYGVKD. DNA of the CDR3: TGTGCCATCAAATGGGGGCTCGACACCGGGGAGCTGTTTTTT. Translated, it gives CAIKWGLDTGELFF.

This clonotype showed up many times. The chain joins TRBV20-1 to TRBJ2-5, with 14 bases matching TRBD2. The CDR3 covers 17 residues. Germline CDR1 DFQATT, CDR2 SNEGSKA (reference sequence). V shed 0 bases, J shed 5 bases, and the junction held 8 bases outside the gene matches. The CDR3 DNA is TGCAGTGCTAGAGATCTCGGGACTAGCGGGGGTTTGGAGACCCAGTACTTC. Translating gives CSARDLGTSGGLETQYF.

This clonotype was seen many times. V and J are TRBV12-3 or TRBV12-4 and TRBJ2-3; 11 positions agree with TRBD2. Trimming removed 6 bases from V and 4 bases from J; junction bases left unmatched: 3. CDR3 length: 14 amino acids. CDR3 amino acids: CASSTSGSPDTQYF. The CDR3 DNA follows: TGTGCCAGCAGCACTAGCGGGAGCCCAGATACGCAGTATTTT.

The V gene is TRBV3-1, the J gene TRBJ2-7, with D possibly being TRBD2 (6 bases). CDR3 size: 15 residues. The V end lost 2 bases, the J end lost 2 bases, and 13 bases lay between the germline ends. CDR1 is LGHDT and CDR2 is YNNKEL in the germline V gene (reference sequence). The CDR3 DNA reads as TGTGCCAGCAGCCAAACCCCGGGACTCGCCTACGAGCAGTACTTC. It codes for CASSQTPGLAYEQYF.

This clonotype showed up just a few times. The chain uses TRBV3-1 and TRBJ2-1, with a tentative D call TRBD2 (5 bases). From germline, CDR1 is LGHDT and CDR2 YNNKEL (reference sequence). This CDR3 spans 14 amino acids. Trimming stripped 1 base from V and 5 bases from J, with 9 bases between. The CDR3 nucleotides read TGTGCCAGCAGCCAAGTATTCGGGGACAATGAGCAGTTCTTC. Residues: CASSQVFGDNEQFF.

This clonotype was detected ten times or more. The CDR3 spells CSARGAGWNEQFF. CDR3 DNA: TGCAGTGCTAGAGGGGCGGGATGGAATGAGCAGTTCTTC. The chain couples TRBV20-1 to TRBJ2-1; a weak D match, TRBD2 (6 bases). CDR3 length: 13 residues. Trimming removed 1 base at V and 7 bases at J, with 11 bases between. Germline V lookup: CDR1 DFQATT, CDR2 SNEGSKA (reference sequence).

In its sample, this clonotype was seen many times. The chain has TRBV20-1 and TRBJ2-1, with 7 nucleotides matching TRBD2. The J segment lost 8 bases and the V segment lost 7 bases, leaving 5 bases of the junction unmatched. CDR3 length: 11 residues. From germline, CDR1 is DFQATT and CDR2 SNEGSKA (reference sequence). Here the CDR3 DNA reads TGCAGTGGGCGGGAGAGCTATGAGCAGTTCTTC. Its translation is CSGRESYEQFF.

This clonotype has ten or more counts. The chain combines TRBV18 with TRBJ2-4; tentatively, D is TRBD2 (5 bases). The V end lost 5 bases, the J end lost 1 base, and 12 bases lay between the germline ends. This CDR3 comprises 15 residues. Germline CDR1 reads KGHSH; CDR2 reads LQKENI. CDR3 amino acids: CASSFGVAAKNIQYF. CDR3 nucleotides: TGTGCCAGCTCATTTGGGGTAGCGGCCAAAAACATTCAGTACTTC.

This chain uses TRBV3-1 with TRBJ2-7; D is possibly TRBD1 or TRBD2 (5 bases each). Trimming took 0 bases from V and 5 from J, leaving 20 bases between them. CDR1 is LGHDT and CDR2 is YNNKEL in the germline V gene (reference sequence). This CDR3 contains 17 residues. The chain's CDR3 is CASSQDTEGRLGHEQYF. For the CDR3, the DNA is TGTGCCAGCAGCCAAGATACCGAGGGACGGCTTGGGCACGAGCAGTACTTC.

This clonotype was counted many times. The chain joins TRBV5-6 to TRBJ1-6, with 8 bases matching TRBD1. Germline CDR1 reads SGHDT; CDR2 reads YYEEEE. The CDR3 loop spans 15 amino acids. The trim removed 0 bases at V and 8 bases at J, leaving 4 bases unmatched. CDR3 residues: CASSLAQGVHSPLHF. For the CDR3, the DNA is TGTGCCAGCAGCTTGGCACAGGGGGTCCATTCACCCCTCCACTTT.

This clonotype came up many times. The gene calls are TRBV6-1 and TRBJ2-4; D is unresolved. The CDR3 is 13 amino acids. Trimming removed 6 bases from V and 5 bases from J, with 11 bases in between. The germline CDR1 and CDR2 sequences are MNHNS and SASEGT. The CDR3 region is CASSQYRENIQYF. The CDR3 DNA reads TGTGCCAGCAGCCAATACCGGGAAAACATTCAGTACTTC.

This clonotype has only a few counts. The V call is TRBV11-1, the J call TRBJ2-1; 11 nucleotides match TRBD2. CDR3 size: 15 residues. Losses at the gene ends were 5 bases for V and 8 bases for J; bases not matched to a gene: 8. Germline loops: CDR1 SGHAT, CDR2 FQDESV (reference sequence). CDR3 DNA: TGTGCCAGCAGCCCCCTAGCGGGAGGAATCGATGAGCAGTTCTTC. It yields the protein CASSPLAGGIDEQFF.

The rearrangement joins TRBV5-1 to TRBJ2-1; 12 bases align to TRBD2. V was pared by 4 bases and J by 6 bases, with 8 bases of the junction left unmatched. The CDR3 covers 16 residues. Germline lookup yields CDR1 SGHRS and CDR2 YFSETQ. CDR3 bases: TGCGCCAGCAGCCTGACCGGGACTAGCGGGCCCAATGAGCAGTTCTTC. It specifies CASSLTGTSGPNEQFF.

This clonotype was observed many times. J is TRBJ2-3 and V is TRBV20-1; the D gene could be TRBD1 or TRBD2 (5 bases each). CDR3 length: 14 amino acids. Trimming took off 5 bases at V and 6 bases at J, with 18 bases between the two ends. From germline, CDR1 is DFQATT and CDR2 SNEGSKA (reference sequence). The CDR3 DNA reads as TGCAGTGCTTCCTCTAGCTCTTGGGGGGATACGCAGTATTTT. Translation gives CSASSSSWGDTQYF.

This clonotype appeared a few times. The chain combines TRBV5-6 with TRBJ2-7; 8 positions agree with TRBD1. CDR1 is SGHDT and CDR2 is YYEEEE in the germline V gene. The trim removed 6 bases at V and 3 bases at J, leaving 5 bases unmatched. The CDR3 spans 13 residues. CDR3 nucleotide sequence: TGTGCCAGCACCCAGGACAGGGTCTACGAGCAGTACTTC. It is translated as CASTQDRVYEQYF.

This clonotype showed up many times. The chain is built from TRBV12-3 or TRBV12-4 and TRBJ2-5; the D gene is possibly TRBD2 (6 bases). Trimming shortened V by 5 bases and J by 2 bases, and 12 bases separated the two germline ends. This CDR3 comprises 14 residues. The CDR3 loop reads CASSPGVRQETQYF. The CDR3 region has the DNA TGTGCCAGCAGTCCGGGAGTTCGGCAAGAGACCCAGTACTTC.

This clonotype was detected many times. The chain couples TRBV24-1 to TRBJ2-2; D is perhaps TRBD1 or TRBD2 (5 bases each). Germline V gives CDR1 KGHDR, CDR2 SFDVKD. The V gene lost 3 bases and the J gene lost 10 bases, with 11 bases spanning the gap. CDR3 length: 13 amino acids. This CDR3 reads CATSDATAVELFF. The CDR3, as DNA: TGTGCCACCAGTGATGCGACAGCGGTGGAGCTGTTTTTT.

This clonotype was picked up many times. This rearrangement joins TRBV12-3 or TRBV12-4 to TRBJ1-2; D perhaps matches TRBD1 (6 bases). This CDR3 spans 15 amino acids. The V gene lost 5 bases and the J gene lost 2 bases, with 15 bases spanning the gap. The DNA for the CDR3 is TGTGCCAGCAGTCCCCTAGGACAGAGGAACTATGGCTACACCTTC. Amino acids: CASSPLGQRNYGYTF.

This clonotype was counted many times. The chain is built from TRBV12-5 and TRBJ2-7, with 10 bases that match TRBD1. The germline V gene encodes CDR1 LGHNT and CDR2 FRNRAP. This CDR3 spans 13 amino acids. Germline trimming cut 3 bases from V and 6 bases from J; bases unmatched to any gene: 2. The CDR3 protein is CASGFDRGLEQYF. The CDR3 region has the DNA TGTGCTAGTGGTTTTGACAGGGGGCTCGAGCAGTACTTC.